The clone carrying this T cell receptor beta chain was seen a handful of times. What it recognizes is unknown. The data originate from a study of T-cell reconstitution after alpha-beta-depleted transplantation in children. Study-wide findings and caveats: One year post-transplant, T-cell counts and diversity were largely derived from T cells produced anew. High day-60 TCRbeta diversity in some patients came from surviving recipient T cells and thymic progenitors. Expanded graft clones, several hundred of them, were reportedly the source of alpha-beta T cells about two months after transplant.

This CDR3 has 14 amino acids. The V end lost 5 bases, the J end lost 8 bases, and 15 bases lay between the germline ends. It was with unique molecular identifiers that the TCRbeta library was prepared. TCRdb reprocessed the PCR reads with MiXCR, giving one entry per CDR3 protein. The data contain approximately 400,000 distinct CDR3 sequences, around 15% of them singletons. The origin of this receptor is a boy younger than two who had a stem cell transplant for Wiskott-Aldrich syndrome, so the T cells may come from the graft donor. The chain has TRBV12-3 or TRBV12-4 and TRBJ1-4; D is possibly TRBD1 (5 bases). Sequencing used PBMCs, mostly from graft donor cells, obtained 360 days after TCRalphabeta/CD19-depleted stem cell transplant. The CDR3 sequence is CASSEGRLGEKLFF. As DNA, the CDR3 is TGTGCCAGCAGTGAGGGACGGCTGGGCGAAAAACTGTTTTTT.